This TCR beta chain was captured by sequencing in a study of shared clonotypes between healthy human individuals. Study outcomes and limitations: Incompleteness in sorted-subset sequencing, despite large depth, was shown by rarefaction. Sampling covered nothing but blood. Tissue TCR repertoires likely differ from those found in blood.

Germline lookup yields CDR1 KGHSY and CDR2 FQNENV. There are 13 residues in the CDR3. The V segment lost 4 bases and the J segment 4 bases; nucleotides outside the gene matches: 4. Turning to this clone: No antigen is known for it.

TCRdb's copy holds only in-frame clones and misses some; the assay was immunoSEQ multiplex PCR. The sample yields 2,500,000 or so clones, 92% seen once. The chain uses TRBV16 and TRBJ2-7, with 7 positions matching TRBD1. The sample was naive CD4+ T cells from PBMCs. The subset is: CD45RA+ positively selected. The TCR originated in a man aged 18 to 29 in good health. Some clones in this sample may be carry-over from other donors' samples. The CDR3 bases are TGTGCCAGCAGCCCAGAGACAGGGTACGAGCAGTACTTC. It is translated as CASSPETGYEQYF. Supplemented by reference TRBV16 and TRBJ2-7, the full variable domain reads GEEVAQTPKHLVRGEGQKAKLYCAPIKGHSYVFWYQQVLKNEFKFLISFQNENVFDETGMPKERFSAKCLPNSPCSLEIQATKLEDSAVYFCASSPETGYEQYFGPGTRLTVT.